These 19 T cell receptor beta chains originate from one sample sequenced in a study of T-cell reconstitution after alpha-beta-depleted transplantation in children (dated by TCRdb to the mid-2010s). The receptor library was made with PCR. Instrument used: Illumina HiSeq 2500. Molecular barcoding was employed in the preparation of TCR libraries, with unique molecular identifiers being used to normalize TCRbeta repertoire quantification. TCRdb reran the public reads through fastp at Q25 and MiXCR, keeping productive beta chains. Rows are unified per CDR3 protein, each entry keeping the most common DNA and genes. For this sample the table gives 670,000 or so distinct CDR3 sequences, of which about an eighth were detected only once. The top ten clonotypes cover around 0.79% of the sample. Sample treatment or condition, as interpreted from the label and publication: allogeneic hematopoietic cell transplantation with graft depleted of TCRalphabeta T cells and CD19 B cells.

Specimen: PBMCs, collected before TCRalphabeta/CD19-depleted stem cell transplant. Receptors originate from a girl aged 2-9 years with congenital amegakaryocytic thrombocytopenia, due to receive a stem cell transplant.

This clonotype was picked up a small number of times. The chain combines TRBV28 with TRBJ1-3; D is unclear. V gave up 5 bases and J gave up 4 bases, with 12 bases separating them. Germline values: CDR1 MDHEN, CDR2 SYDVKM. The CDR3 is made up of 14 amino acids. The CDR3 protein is CASSVMPRGNTIYF. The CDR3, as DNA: TGTGCCAGCAGTGTTATGCCTAGGGGAAACACCATATATTTT.

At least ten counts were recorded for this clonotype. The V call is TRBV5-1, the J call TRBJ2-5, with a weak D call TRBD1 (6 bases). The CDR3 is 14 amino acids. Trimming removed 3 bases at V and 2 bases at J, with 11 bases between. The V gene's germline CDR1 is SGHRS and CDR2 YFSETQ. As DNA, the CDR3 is TGCGCCAGCAGCTCGGACAGAAGACAAGAGACCCAGTACTTC. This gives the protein CASSSDRRQETQYF.

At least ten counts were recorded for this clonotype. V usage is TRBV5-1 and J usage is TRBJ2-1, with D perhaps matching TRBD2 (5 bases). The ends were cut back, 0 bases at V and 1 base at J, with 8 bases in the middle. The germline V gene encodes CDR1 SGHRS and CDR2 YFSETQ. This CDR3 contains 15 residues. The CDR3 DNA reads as TGCGCCAGCAGCTTGGAGGGCGGGTCCTACAATGAGCAGTTCTTC. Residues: CASSLEGGSYNEQFF.

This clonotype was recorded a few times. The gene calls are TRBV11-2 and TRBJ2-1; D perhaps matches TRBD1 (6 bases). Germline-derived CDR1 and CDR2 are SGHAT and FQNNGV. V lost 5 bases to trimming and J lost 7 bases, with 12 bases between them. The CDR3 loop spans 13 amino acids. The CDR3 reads CASSGQSSNEQFF. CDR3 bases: TGTGCCAGCAGCGGACAGAGCTCTAATGAGCAGTTCTTC.

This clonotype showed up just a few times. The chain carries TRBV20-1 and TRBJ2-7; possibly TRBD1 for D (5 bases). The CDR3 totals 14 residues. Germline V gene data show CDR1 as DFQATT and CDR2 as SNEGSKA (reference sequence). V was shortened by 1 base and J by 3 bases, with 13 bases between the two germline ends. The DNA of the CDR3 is TGCAGTGCTAGAGTCGCCGGCAGGGACTACGAGCAGTACTTC. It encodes CSARVAGRDYEQYF.

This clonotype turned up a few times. In DNA form, the CDR3 reads TGTGCCAGCAGCCTCCCCTCGACAGCATCCTACGAGCAGTACTTC. It is translated as CASSLPSTASYEQYF. The chain uses TRBV12-3 or TRBV12-4 and TRBJ2-7; D might be TRBD1 (5 bases). The CDR3 length is 15 residues. V dropped 6 bases and J dropped 1 base, with 16 bases sitting between them.

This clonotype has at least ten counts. The CDR3, as DNA: TGTGCCATCAGCCCGGTGGGGGAGGGCTTCTTCGATACGCAGTATTTT. It codes for CAISPVGEGFFDTQYF. The genes are TRBV10-3 and TRBJ2-3, with 7 bases that match TRBD2. V trimming: 6 bases; J trimming: 6 bases; junction bases outside the gene matches: 15. The CDR3 extends over 16 amino acids. Germline lookup yields CDR1 ENHRY and CDR2 SYGVKD.

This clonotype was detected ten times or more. The CDR3 DNA sequence: TGCGCCAGCAGCCCAACGCCGGTCACACCGACAGGTTACGAGCAGTACTTC. This translates into CASSPTPVTPTGYEQYF. V is TRBV4-1 and J is TRBJ2-7; a weak D match, TRBD1 (6 bases). V was shortened by 4 bases and J by 4 bases, with 23 bases between the two germline ends. The CDR3 spans 17 residues. CDR1 is MGHRA and CDR2 is YSYEKL in the germline V gene.

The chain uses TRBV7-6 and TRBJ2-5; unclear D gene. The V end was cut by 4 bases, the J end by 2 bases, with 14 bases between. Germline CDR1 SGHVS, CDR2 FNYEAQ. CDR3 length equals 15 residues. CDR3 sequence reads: CASSSLFSRQETQYF. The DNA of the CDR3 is TGTGCCAGCAGCTCCCTATTCAGCCGACAAGAGACCCAGTACTTC.

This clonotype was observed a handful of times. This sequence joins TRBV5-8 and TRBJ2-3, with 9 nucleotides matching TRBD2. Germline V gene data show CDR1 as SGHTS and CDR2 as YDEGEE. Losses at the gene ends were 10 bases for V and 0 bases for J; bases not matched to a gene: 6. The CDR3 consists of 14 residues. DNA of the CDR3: TGTGCCGGGTCCACTAGCGGGAGCACAGATACGCAGTATTTT. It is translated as CAGSTSGSTDTQYF. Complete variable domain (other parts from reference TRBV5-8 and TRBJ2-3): EAGVTQSPTHLIKTRGQQATLRCSPISGHTSVYWYQQALGLGLQFLLWYDEGEERNRGNFPPRFSGRQFPNYSSELNVNALELEDSALYLCAGSTSGSTDTQYFGPGTRLTVL.

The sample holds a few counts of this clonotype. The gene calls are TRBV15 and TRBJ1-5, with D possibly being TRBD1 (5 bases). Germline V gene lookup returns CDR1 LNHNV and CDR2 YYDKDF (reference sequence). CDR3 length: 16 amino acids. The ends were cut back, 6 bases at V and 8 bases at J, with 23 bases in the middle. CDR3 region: CATRLSTVRVTEPQHF. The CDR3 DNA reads TGTGCCACCAGGCTTTCGACCGTCAGGGTAACGGAGCCCCAGCATTTT.

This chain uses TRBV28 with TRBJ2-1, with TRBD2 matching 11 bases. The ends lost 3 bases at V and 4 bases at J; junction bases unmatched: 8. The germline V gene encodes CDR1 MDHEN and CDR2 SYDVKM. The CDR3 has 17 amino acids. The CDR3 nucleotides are TGTGCCAGCAGTTTGGGCAATCGACTAGCGGGATACAATGAGCAGTTCTTC. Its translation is CASSLGNRLAGYNEQFF.

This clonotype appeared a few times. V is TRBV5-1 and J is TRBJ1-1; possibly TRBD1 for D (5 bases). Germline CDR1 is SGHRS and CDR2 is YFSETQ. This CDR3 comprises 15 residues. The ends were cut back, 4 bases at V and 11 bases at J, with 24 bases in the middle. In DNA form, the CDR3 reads TGCGCCAGCAGCCCCGGGAGCAGGGTTATAGTACGGGCTTTCTTT. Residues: CASSPGSRVIVRAFF.

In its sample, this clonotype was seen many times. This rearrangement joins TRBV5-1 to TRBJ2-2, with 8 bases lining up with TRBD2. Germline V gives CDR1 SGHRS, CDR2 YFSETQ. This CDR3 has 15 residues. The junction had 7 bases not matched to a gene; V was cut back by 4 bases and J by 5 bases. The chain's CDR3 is CASSPGLGHTGELFF. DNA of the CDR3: TGCGCCAGCAGCCCGGGACTAGGTCATACCGGGGAGCTGTTTTTT.

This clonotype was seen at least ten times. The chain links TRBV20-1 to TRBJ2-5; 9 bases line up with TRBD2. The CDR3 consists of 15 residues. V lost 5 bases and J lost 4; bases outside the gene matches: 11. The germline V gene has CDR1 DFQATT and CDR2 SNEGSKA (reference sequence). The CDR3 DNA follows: TGCAGTGCTGCTTATAGCGGGAGTAATTCAGAGACCCAGTACTTC. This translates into CSAAYSGSNSETQYF.

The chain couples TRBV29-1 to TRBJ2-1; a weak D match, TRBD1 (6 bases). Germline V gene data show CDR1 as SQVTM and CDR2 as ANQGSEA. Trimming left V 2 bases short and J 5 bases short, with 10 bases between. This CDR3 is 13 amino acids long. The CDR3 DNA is TGCAGCGTTGAACGGGACACTGACAATGAGCAGTTCTTC. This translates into CSVERDTDNEQFF.

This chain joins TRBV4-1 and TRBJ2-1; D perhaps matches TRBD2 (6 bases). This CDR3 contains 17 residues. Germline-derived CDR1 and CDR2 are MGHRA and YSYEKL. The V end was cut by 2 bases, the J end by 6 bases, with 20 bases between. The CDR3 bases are TGCGCCAGCAGCCAAACCGTTACTAGCATTCGTGGCAATGAGCAGTTCTTC. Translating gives CASSQTVTSIRGNEQFF.

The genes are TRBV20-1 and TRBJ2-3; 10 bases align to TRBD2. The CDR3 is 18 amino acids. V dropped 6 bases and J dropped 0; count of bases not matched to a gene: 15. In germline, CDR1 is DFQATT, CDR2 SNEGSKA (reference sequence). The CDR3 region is CSARRRTSGKSSTDTQYF. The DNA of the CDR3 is TGCAGTGCCAGAAGGAGGACTAGCGGAAAATCTAGCACAGATACGCAGTATTTT.

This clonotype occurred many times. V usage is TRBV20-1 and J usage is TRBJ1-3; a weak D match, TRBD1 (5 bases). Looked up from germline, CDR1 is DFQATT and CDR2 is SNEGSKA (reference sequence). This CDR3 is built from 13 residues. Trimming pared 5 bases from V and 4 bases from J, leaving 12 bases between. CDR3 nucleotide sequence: TGCAGTGCTCCCTCAGGGAACGGAAACACCATATATTTT. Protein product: CSAPSGNGNTIYF.